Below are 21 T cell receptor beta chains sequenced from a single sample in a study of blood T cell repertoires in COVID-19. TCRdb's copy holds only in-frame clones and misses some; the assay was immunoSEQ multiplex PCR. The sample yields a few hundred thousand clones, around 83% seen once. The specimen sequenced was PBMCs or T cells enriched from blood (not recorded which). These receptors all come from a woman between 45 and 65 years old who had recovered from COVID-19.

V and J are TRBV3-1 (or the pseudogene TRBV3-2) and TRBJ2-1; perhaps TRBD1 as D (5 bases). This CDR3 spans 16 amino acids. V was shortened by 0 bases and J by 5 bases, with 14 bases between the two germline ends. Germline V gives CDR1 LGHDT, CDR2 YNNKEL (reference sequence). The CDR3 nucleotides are TGTGCCAGCAGCCAAGAAGGCAGGGCGGTCCACAATGAGCAGTTCTTC. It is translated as CASSQEGRAVHNEQFF.

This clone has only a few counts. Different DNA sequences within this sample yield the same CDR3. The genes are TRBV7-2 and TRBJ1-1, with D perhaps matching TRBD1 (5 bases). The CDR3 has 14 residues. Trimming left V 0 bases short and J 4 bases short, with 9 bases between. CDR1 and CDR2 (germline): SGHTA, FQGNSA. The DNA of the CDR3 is TGTGCCAGCAGCTTAGCCAAAGGGGTCACTGAAGCTTTCTTT. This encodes CASSLAKGVTEAFF.

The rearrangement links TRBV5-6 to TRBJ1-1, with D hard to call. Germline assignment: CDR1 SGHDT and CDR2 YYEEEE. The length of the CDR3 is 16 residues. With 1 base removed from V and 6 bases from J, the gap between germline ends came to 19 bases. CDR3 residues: CASSLYSGGLLAEAFF. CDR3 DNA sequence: TGTGCCAGCAGCTTGTATTCCGGCGGACTCCTCGCTGAAGCTTTCTTT.

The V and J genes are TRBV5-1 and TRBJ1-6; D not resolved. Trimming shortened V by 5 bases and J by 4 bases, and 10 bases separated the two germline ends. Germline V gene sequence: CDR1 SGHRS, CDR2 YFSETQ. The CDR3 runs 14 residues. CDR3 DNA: TGCGCCAGCAGACCCCGGGAATATAATTCACCCCTCCACTTT. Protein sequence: CASRPREYNSPLHF.

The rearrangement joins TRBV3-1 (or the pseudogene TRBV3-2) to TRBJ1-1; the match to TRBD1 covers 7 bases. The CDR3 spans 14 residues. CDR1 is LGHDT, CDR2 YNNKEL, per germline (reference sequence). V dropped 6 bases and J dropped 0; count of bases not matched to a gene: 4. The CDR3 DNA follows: TGTGCCAGCAGGCCACAGGGGATGAACACTGAAGCTTTCTTT. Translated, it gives CASRPQGMNTEAFF.

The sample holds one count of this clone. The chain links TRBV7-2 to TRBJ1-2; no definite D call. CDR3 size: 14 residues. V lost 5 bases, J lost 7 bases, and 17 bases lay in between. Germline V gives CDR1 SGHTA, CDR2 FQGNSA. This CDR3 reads CASSPAGWFSGYTF. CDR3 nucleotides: TGTGCCAGCAGCCCAGCCGGGTGGTTTTCTGGCTACACCTTC.

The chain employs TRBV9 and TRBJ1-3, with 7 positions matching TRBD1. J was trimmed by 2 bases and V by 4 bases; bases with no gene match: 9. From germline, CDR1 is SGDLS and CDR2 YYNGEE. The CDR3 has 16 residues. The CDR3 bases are TGTGCCAGCAGCACTTTTGGGACAGCGACTGGAAACACCATATATTTT. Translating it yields CASSTFGTATGNTIYF.

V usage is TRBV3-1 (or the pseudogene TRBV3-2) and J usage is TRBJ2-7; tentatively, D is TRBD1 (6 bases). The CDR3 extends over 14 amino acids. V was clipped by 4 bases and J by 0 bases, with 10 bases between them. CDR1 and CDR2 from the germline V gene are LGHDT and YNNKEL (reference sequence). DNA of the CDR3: TGTGCCAGCAGCCCGACGGACAGCTCCTACGAGCAGTACTTC. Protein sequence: CASSPTDSSYEQYF.

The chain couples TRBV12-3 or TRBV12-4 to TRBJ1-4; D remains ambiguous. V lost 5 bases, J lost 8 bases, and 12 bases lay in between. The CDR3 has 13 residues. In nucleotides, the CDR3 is TGTGCCAGCAGTCCGGAAACGCGGGAAAAACTGTTTTTT. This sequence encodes CASSPETREKLFF.

This CDR3 is CATSRAPTQGDEQFF. The CDR3 DNA reads TGTGCCACCAGCAGAGCGCCGACCCAAGGGGATGAGCAGTTCTTC. The J gene is TRBJ2-1, the V gene TRBV15, with TRBD1 as a possible D gene (5 bases). The V gene's germline CDR1 is LNHNV and CDR2 YYDKDF (reference sequence). Trimming shortened V by 1 base and J by 8 bases, and 15 bases separated the two germline ends. The CDR3 extends over 15 amino acids.

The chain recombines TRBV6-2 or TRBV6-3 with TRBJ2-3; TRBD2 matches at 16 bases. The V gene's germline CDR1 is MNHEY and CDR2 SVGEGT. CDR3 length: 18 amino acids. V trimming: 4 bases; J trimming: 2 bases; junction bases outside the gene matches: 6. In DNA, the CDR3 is TGTGCCAGCAGTTGGGGACTAGCGGGAGGGCAAGTCACAGATACGCAGTATTTT. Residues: CASSWGLAGGQVTDTQYF.

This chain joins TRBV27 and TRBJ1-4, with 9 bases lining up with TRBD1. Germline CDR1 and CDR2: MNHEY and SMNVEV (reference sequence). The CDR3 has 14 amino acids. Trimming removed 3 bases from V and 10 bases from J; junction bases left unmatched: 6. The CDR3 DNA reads TGTGCCAGCAGTTTCGGGACAGGGCAAGGAAAACTGTTTTTT. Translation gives CASSFGTGQGKLFF.

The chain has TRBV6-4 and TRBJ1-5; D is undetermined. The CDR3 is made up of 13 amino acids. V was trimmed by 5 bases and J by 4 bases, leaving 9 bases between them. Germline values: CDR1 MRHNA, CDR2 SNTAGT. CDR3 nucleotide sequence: TGTGCCAGCAGTACGGACTTTAATCAGCCCCAGCATTTT. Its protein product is CASSTDFNQPQHF.

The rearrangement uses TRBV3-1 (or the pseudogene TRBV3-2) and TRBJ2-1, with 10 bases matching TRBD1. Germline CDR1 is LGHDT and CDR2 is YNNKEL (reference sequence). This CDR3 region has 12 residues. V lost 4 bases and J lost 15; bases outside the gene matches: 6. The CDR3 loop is CASSLTGGARFF. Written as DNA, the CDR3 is TGTGCCAGCAGCCTGACAGGGGGCGCTCGGTTCTTC.

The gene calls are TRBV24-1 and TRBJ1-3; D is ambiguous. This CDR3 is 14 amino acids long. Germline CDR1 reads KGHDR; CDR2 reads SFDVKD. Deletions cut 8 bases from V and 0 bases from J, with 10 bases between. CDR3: CATTSLHSGNTIYF. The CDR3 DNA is TGTGCCACCACTAGCCTCCACTCTGGAAACACCATATATTTT.

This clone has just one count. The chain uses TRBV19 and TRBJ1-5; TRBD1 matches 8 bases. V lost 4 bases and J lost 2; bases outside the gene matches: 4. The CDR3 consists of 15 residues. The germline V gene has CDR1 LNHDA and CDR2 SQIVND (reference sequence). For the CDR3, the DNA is TGTGCCAGTAGTAGCGACAGGGGAGGCAATCAGCCCCAGCATTTT. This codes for CASSSDRGGNQPQHF.

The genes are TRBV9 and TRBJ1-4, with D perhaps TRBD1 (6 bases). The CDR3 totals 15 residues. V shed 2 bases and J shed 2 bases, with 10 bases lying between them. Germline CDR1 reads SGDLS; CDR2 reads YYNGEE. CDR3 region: CASSVQTGTNEKLFF. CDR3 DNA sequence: TGTGCCAGCAGCGTTCAAACAGGGACTAATGAAAAACTGTTTTTT.

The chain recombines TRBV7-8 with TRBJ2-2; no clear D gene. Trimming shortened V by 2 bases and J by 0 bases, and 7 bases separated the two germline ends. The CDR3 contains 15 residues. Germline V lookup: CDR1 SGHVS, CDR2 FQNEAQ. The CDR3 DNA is TGTGCCAGCAGCTTATCGCACACGAACACCGGGGAGCTGTTTTTT. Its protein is CASSLSHTNTGELFF.

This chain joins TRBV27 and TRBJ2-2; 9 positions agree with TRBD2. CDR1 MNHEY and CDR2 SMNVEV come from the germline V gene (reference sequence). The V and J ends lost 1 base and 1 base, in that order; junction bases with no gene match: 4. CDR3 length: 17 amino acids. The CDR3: CASSLYQAGGNTGELFF. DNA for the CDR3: TGTGCCAGCAGTTTATACCAAGCGGGAGGGAACACCGGGGAGCTGTTTTTT.

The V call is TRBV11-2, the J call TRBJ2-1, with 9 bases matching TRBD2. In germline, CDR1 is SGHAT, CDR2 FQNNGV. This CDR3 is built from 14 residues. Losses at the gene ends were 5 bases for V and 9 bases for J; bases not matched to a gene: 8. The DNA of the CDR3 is TGTGCCAGCAGCCTCATCCTAGCGGGGAGTGAGCAGTTCTTC. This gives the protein CASSLILAGSEQFF.

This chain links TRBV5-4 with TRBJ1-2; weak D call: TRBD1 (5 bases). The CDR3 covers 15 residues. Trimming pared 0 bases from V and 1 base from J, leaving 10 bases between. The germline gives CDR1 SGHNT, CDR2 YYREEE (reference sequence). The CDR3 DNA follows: TGTGCCAGCAGCTTGGCCGGGGGGGGTAACTATGGCTACACCTTC. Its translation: CASSLAGGGNYGYTF.